This T cell receptor beta chain was sequenced during a study of CD8+CD57+ T cells in acquired aplastic anemia. Looking at the study overall: Roughly 3.2 ug was the average amount of DNA from sorted CD4+ and CD8+ cells. Healthy donors had, on average, roughly 10 million reads for their CD4+ cells. Study-wide findings and caveats: CD8+ Simpson's diversity in patients was not significantly different from that in controls. Patients had approximately 29 CD8+ CDR3 sequences in common with controls (the shared set).

The study profiled TCR beta VDJ and CDR3 using genomic DNA as template. TCRdb re-called the reads with MiXCR, one entry per CDR3 protein. The top ten hold over 20% of the sample, which has tens of thousands of distinct CDR3 sequences, 65% to 80% seen once. The germline V and J ends were trimmed by 4 bases and 0 bases, with 10 bases remaining between them. Germline CDR1 reads SNHLY; CDR2 reads FYNNEI. The CDR3 is 14 amino acids. Comment on this clonotype: Its antigen is as yet unknown.

Sequencing was performed on sorted CD4+, CD8+, or CD8+CD57+ T cells (not recorded which) from PBMCs. The chain combines TRBV2 with TRBJ2-7; D possibly matches TRBD1 or TRBD2 (5 bases each). The TCR was taken from a human donor in good health, serving as a control. The CDR3 loop reads CASSARGHSYEQYF. CDR3 DNA sequence: TGTGCCAGCAGTGCGAGGGGCCACTCCTACGAGCAGTACTTC.